This section outlines one T cell receptor (beta chain) sequence together with its context. Its antigen is still unknown. The sample comes from a study of beta chain features in type 1 diabetes. Findings of the study overall: In every one of the four CD4+ subsets, TCRB CDR3s were moderately but significantly shorter in Type 1 diabetes patients.

Every isolated RNA sample was fully reverse transcribed, so sequencing captured expressed TCRB transcripts. Measured with immunoSEQ multiplex PCR; TCRdb has only the in-frame clones, and not every one. The table records some 350,000 clones, about 14% of them present only once. V dropped 5 bases and J dropped 5; count of bases not matched to a gene: 2. CDR1 is SNHLY, CDR2 FYNNEI, per germline. This CDR3 has 12 residues. This TCR came from a woman aged 18-29 years with type 1 diabetes. The material sequenced was naive CD4+ T cells from blood. This chain connects TRBV2 to TRBJ1-2; TRBD1 agrees at 7 bases. The CDR3 loop reads CASSSTGYGYTF. In nucleotides, the CDR3 is TGTGCCAGCAGTTCGACAGGGTATGGCTACACCTTC.